Listed below are T cell receptor beta chains from one sample, sequenced in a study of blood T cell repertoires in COVID-19. Using immunoSEQ multiplex PCR, the repertoire was profiled, and TCRdb retains in-frame clones only, with some absent. The table includes under 450,000 clones, 75% to 90% detected once. The sequencing sample was made of peripheral blood. The receptors here all came from a woman aged 60-70 years with COVID-19, enrolled during active disease. Both conserved end residues are part of each CDR3. The D gene is left open where the match is weak. A row's size may be missing; if present it is once, few, many or a size class.

abundance: -; v_gene: TRBV6-5; d_gene: -; j_gene: TRBJ1-1; CDR3nt: TGTGCCAGCAGTTACTTTGCCCCAGGGATGAACACTGAAGCTTTCTTT; CDR3aa: CASSYFAPGMNTEAFF
abundance: -; v_gene: TRBV10-3; d_gene: TRBD1; j_gene: TRBJ1-2; CDR3nt: TGTGCCATCAGTGAGCCCACAGGGGGTATTGGCTACACCTTC; CDR3aa: CAISEPTGGIGYTF
abundance: -; v_gene: TRBV29-1; d_gene: -; j_gene: TRBJ2-1; CDR3nt: TGCAGCGTTGGCAGGGGCGATGAGCAGTTCTTC; CDR3aa: CSVGRGDEQFF
abundance: -; v_gene: TRBV5-1; d_gene: TRBD1; j_gene: TRBJ2-2; CDR3nt: TGCGCCAGCAGCTACGGGACAGGGGCCGGGGAGCTGTTTTTT; CDR3aa: CASSYGTGAGELFF
abundance: -; v_gene: TRBV7-7; d_gene: TRBD2; j_gene: TRBJ2-1; CDR3nt: TGTGCCAGCAGCTTAGAACTAGCGGGGTACAATGAGCAGTTCTTC; CDR3aa: CASSLELAGYNEQFF
abundance: many; v_gene: TRBV3-1/TRBV3-2; d_gene: TRBD1; j_gene: TRBJ1-2; CDR3nt: TGTGCCAGCAGCCAAGTAGGCAGGGGGAATACGGGCTATGGCTACACCTTC; CDR3aa: CASSQVGRGNTGYGYTF
abundance: -; v_gene: TRBV7-8; d_gene: -; j_gene: TRBJ1-2; CDR3nt: TGTGCCAGCAGCCCCGTGAGGGCGGGGACGATATATGGCTACACCTTC; CDR3aa: CASSPVRAGTIYGYTF
abundance: -; v_gene: TRBV29-1; d_gene: -; j_gene: TRBJ1-1; CDR3nt: TGCAGCGGGAGGGAGAACACTGAAGCTTTCTTT; CDR3aa: CSGRENTEAFF
abundance: -; v_gene: TRBV6-6; d_gene: TRBD2; j_gene: TRBJ2-7; CDR3nt: TGTGCCAGCACTGGAGCGGGGGGGAACTCCTACGAGCAGTACTTC; CDR3aa: CASTGAGGNSYEQYF
abundance: -; v_gene: TRBV9; d_gene: -; j_gene: TRBJ2-3; CDR3nt: TGTGCCAGCAGCGTAGTAACTAGCACAGATACGCAGTATTTT; CDR3aa: CASSVVTSTDTQYF
abundance: -; v_gene: TRBV4-2; d_gene: -; j_gene: TRBJ2-1; CDR3nt: TGTGCCAGCAGCCAAGGGGAAGGGGCTATGAGGTTCTTC; CDR3aa: CASSQGEGAMRFF
abundance: once; v_gene: TRBV3-1/TRBV3-2; d_gene: TRBD1; j_gene: TRBJ1-2; CDR3nt: TGTGCCAGCAGCCCGCAGGGGGACTATGGCTACACCTTC; CDR3aa: CASSPQGDYGYTF
abundance: -; v_gene: TRBV2; d_gene: -; j_gene: TRBJ1-5; CDR3nt: TGTGCCAGCAGCGAATTTTACAGACAGACTAATCAGCCCCAGCATTTT; CDR3aa: CASSEFYRQTNQPQHF
abundance: once; v_gene: TRBV19; d_gene: -; j_gene: TRBJ2-3; CDR3nt: TGTGCCAGTAGAAATGGCGGGATCAATACGCAGTATTTT; CDR3aa: CASRNGGINTQYF
abundance: -; v_gene: TRBV11-3; d_gene: -; j_gene: TRBJ2-5; CDR3nt: TGTGCCAGCAGCTTAGTTAGGATGGAGGTAGAGACCCAGTACTTC; CDR3aa: CASSLVRMEVETQYF
abundance: -; v_gene: TRBV15; d_gene: TRBD1; j_gene: TRBJ1-5; CDR3nt: TGTGCCACCAGCACTCCCGACAGGGTTAATCAGCCCCAGCATTTT; CDR3aa: CATSTPDRVNQPQHF
abundance: -; v_gene: TRBV18; d_gene: -; j_gene: TRBJ2-3; CDR3nt: TGTGCCAGCTCAGATAGGGGAAATGCAGATACGCAGTATTTT; CDR3aa: CASSDRGNADTQYF
abundance: -; v_gene: TRBV5-3; d_gene: TRBD1; j_gene: TRBJ2-6; CDR3nt: TGTGCCAGAAGCATGGGACAGGGCCTGGGGGCCAACGTCCTGACTTTC; CDR3aa: CARSMGQGLGANVLTF
abundance: -; v_gene: TRBV29-1; d_gene: -; j_gene: TRBJ2-7; CDR3nt: TGCAGCGTTGTTGCGGGGAGATACGAGCAGTACTTC; CDR3aa: CSVVAGRYEQYF
abundance: -; v_gene: TRBV6-2/TRBV6-3; d_gene: TRBD1; j_gene: TRBJ2-7; CDR3nt: TGTGCCAGCAGTCAGCGTACAGGGGTGCACGAGCAGTACTTC; CDR3aa: CASSQRTGVHEQYF
abundance: -; v_gene: TRBV18; d_gene: -; j_gene: TRBJ1-3; CDR3nt: TGTGCCAGCTCACCAAACGACAGCTCTGGAAACACCATATATTTT; CDR3aa: CASSPNDSSGNTIYF
abundance: -; v_gene: TRBV29-1; d_gene: -; j_gene: TRBJ2-3; CDR3nt: TGCAGCGTTGGTACAGGCACAGATACGCAGTATTTT; CDR3aa: CSVGTGTDTQYF
abundance: -; v_gene: TRBV5-6; d_gene: TRBD1; j_gene: TRBJ2-7; CDR3nt: TGTGCCAGCAGTTTCCGGGACAGGGTGGTCGAGCAGTACTTC; CDR3aa: CASSFRDRVVEQYF
abundance: -; v_gene: TRBV14; d_gene: -; j_gene: TRBJ1-1; CDR3nt: TGTGCCAGCAGCCAAAGCGGGAGAGCTTTCTTT; CDR3aa: CASSQSGRAFF
abundance: -; v_gene: TRBV30; d_gene: -; j_gene: TRBJ1-2; CDR3nt: TGTGCCTGGAGTGAAGCTCCCAACTATGGCTACACCTTC; CDR3aa: CAWSEAPNYGYTF
abundance: -; v_gene: TRBV7-2; d_gene: -; j_gene: TRBJ2-1; CDR3nt: TGTGCCAGCAGGTCCAGGACTTACAATGAGCAGTTCTTC; CDR3aa: CASRSRTYNEQFF
abundance: once; v_gene: TRBV4-1; d_gene: TRBD1; j_gene: TRBJ1-2; CDR3nt: TGCGCCAGCAGGTCCGGGACAGGGGTCGTTGGCTACACCTTC; CDR3aa: CASRSGTGVVGYTF
abundance: -; v_gene: TRBV3-1/TRBV3-2; d_gene: TRBD2; j_gene: TRBJ2-3; CDR3nt: TGTGCCAGCAGCCAGGAACTAGCGGGGGTTGGGGATACGCAGTATTTT; CDR3aa: CASSQELAGVGDTQYF
abundance: once; v_gene: TRBV18; d_gene: -; j_gene: TRBJ2-3; CDR3nt: TGTGCCAGCTCAACGGCAGATACGCAGTATTTT; CDR3aa: CASSTADTQYF
abundance: -; v_gene: TRBV6-2/TRBV6-3; d_gene: TRBD2; j_gene: TRBJ2-2; CDR3nt: TGTGCCAGCAGTTATCCGACCGTAGCGGGTCCGAACACCGGGGAGCTGTTTTTT; CDR3aa: CASSYPTVAGPNTGELFF
abundance: -; v_gene: TRBV11-3; d_gene: TRBD1; j_gene: TRBJ1-1; CDR3nt: TGTGCCAGCAGCTCGTCACCGGGACAGGGGTCTGAAGCTTTCTTT; CDR3aa: CASSSSPGQGSEAFF
abundance: -; v_gene: TRBV4-1; d_gene: -; j_gene: TRBJ2-5; CDR3nt: TGCGCCAGCAGCCCTGATGTCGAACAGGCGAAACAAGAGACCCAGTACTTC; CDR3aa: CASSPDVEQAKQETQYF
abundance: few; v_gene: TRBV7-6; d_gene: -; j_gene: TRBJ2-2; CDR3nt: TGTGCCAGCAGCCCCTTTTTGGAGGGGAGCGGGGAGCTGTTTTTT; CDR3aa: CASSPFLEGSGELFF
abundance: -; v_gene: TRBV19; d_gene: -; j_gene: TRBJ1-1; CDR3nt: TGTGCCAGTAGTACCAGCTTCGGGGGGAAGGCTGAAGCTTTCTTT; CDR3aa: CASSTSFGGKAEAFF
abundance: -; v_gene: TRBV7-9; d_gene: TRBD1; j_gene: TRBJ1-4; CDR3nt: TGTGCCAGCAGACGTTACACAGGGGGGCGTAATGAAAAACTGTTTTTT; CDR3aa: CASRRYTGGRNEKLFF
abundance: -; v_gene: TRBV3-1/TRBV3-2; d_gene: -; j_gene: TRBJ1-6; CDR3nt: TGTGCCAGCAGCCAAGACTCCACAGGGTGGAATAATTCACCCCTCCACTTT; CDR3aa: CASSQDSTGWNNSPLHF
abundance: -; v_gene: TRBV7-8; d_gene: -; j_gene: TRBJ2-1; CDR3nt: TGTGCCAGCAGCTTACGGGGGAAATACAATGAGCAGTTCTTC; CDR3aa: CASSLRGKYNEQFF
abundance: -; v_gene: TRBV5-6; d_gene: -; j_gene: TRBJ1-2; CDR3nt: TGTGCCAGCAGCGATGCCGGGAGCTATGGCTACACCTTC; CDR3aa: CASSDAGSYGYTF
abundance: -; v_gene: TRBV2; d_gene: -; j_gene: TRBJ2-7; CDR3nt: TGTGCCAGCACCCGGGTCCAATACGAGCAGTACTTC; CDR3aa: CASTRVQYEQYF
abundance: -; v_gene: TRBV27; d_gene: TRBD1; j_gene: TRBJ1-6; CDR3nt: TGTGCCAGCAGTTTATCGACAGGGGATTCACCCCTCCACTTT; CDR3aa: CASSLSTGDSPLHF
abundance: -; v_gene: TRBV10-1; d_gene: TRBD1; j_gene: TRBJ1-1; CDR3nt: TGCGCCAGCAGTCGGGGACAGGGCTTGAACACTGAAGCTTTCTTT; CDR3aa: CASSRGQGLNTEAFF
abundance: -; v_gene: TRBV6-5; d_gene: TRBD1; j_gene: TRBJ2-2; CDR3nt: TGTGCCAGCAGAGGAACAGGGGTGGGCACCGGGGAGCTGTTTTTT; CDR3aa: CASRGTGVGTGELFF
abundance: -; v_gene: TRBV9; d_gene: TRBD2; j_gene: TRBJ2-1; CDR3nt: TGTGCCAGCAGCGTAGTTCGCGGGGGGCCTGAAAATCACAATGAGCAGTTCTTC; CDR3aa: CASSVVRGGPENHNEQFF
abundance: -; v_gene: TRBV7-9; d_gene: -; j_gene: TRBJ2-5; CDR3nt: TGTGCCAGCAGCTTCGGAACAGGGATACAAGAGACCCAGTACTTC; CDR3aa: CASSFGTGIQETQYF
abundance: -; v_gene: TRBV11-2; d_gene: TRBD1; j_gene: TRBJ2-7; CDR3nt: TGTGCCAGCAGCTATACCGGGACAGGGGACGAGCAGTACTTC; CDR3aa: CASSYTGTGDEQYF
abundance: -; v_gene: TRBV5-1; d_gene: TRBD1; j_gene: TRBJ1-5; CDR3nt: TGCGCCAGCAGCGTAACGACAGGGAGCAATCAGCCCCAGCATTTT; CDR3aa: CASSVTTGSNQPQHF
abundance: -; v_gene: TRBV5-8; d_gene: -; j_gene: TRBJ2-7; CDR3nt: TGTGCCAGCAGCTTGGACCCTCTGAGGGGAGGACTTTACGAGCAGTACTTC; CDR3aa: CASSLDPLRGGLYEQYF
abundance: -; v_gene: TRBV15; d_gene: TRBD1; j_gene: TRBJ1-5; CDR3nt: TGTGCCACCAGCAAGGGACAGGGGGCATTTAATCAGCCCCAGCATTTT; CDR3aa: CATSKGQGAFNQPQHF
abundance: once; v_gene: TRBV10-3; d_gene: TRBD1; j_gene: TRBJ1-1; CDR3nt: TGTGCCATCAGGCATCCGGGACAGGGGACTAGAGCTTTCTTT; CDR3aa: CAIRHPGQGTRAFF